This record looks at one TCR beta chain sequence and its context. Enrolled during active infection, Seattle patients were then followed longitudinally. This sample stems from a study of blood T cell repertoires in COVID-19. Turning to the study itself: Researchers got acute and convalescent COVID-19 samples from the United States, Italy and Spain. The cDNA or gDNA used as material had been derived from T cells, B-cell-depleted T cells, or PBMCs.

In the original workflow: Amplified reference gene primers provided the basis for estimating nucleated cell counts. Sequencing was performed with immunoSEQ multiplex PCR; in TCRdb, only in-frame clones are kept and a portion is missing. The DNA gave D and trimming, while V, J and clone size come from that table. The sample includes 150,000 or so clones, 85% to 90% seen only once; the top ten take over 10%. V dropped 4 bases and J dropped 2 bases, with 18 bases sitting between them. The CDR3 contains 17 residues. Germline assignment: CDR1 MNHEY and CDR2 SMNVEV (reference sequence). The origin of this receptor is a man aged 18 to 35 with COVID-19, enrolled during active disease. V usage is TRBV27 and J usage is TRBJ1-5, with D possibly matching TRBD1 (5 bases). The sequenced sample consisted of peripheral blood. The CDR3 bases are TGTGCCAGCAGTTGGACATACTACCCGCAGGGCAATCAGCCCCAGCATTTT. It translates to CASSWTYYPQGNQPQHF.